Listed below are T cell receptor beta chains from one sample, sequenced in a study of PD-L1 blockade in urothelial cancer. TCRdb's copy holds only in-frame clones and misses some; the assay was immunoSEQ multiplex PCR. The sample contains 95,000 or so clones, roughly 84% of which appear only once. The specimen comprised PBMCs, sampled around atezolizumab (anti-PD-L1) treatment. The receptor set was obtained from a man between 60 and 70 years old with urothelial cancer. CDR3s include the opening cysteine and the closing phenylalanine or tryptophan. The D gene is left open where the match is weak. Not every row has a clone size; where given, it reads once, few, many or a size class.

v_call: TRBV7-2
clone_size: once
d_call: TRBD2
j_call: TRBJ2-7
cdr3_aa: CASSLEGGSSYEQYF
cdr3_nt: TGTGCCAGCAGCTTAGAGGGCGGGAGCTCCTACGAGCAGTACTTC

v_call: TRBV4-1
clone_size: -
d_call: -
j_call: TRBJ1-2
cdr3_aa: CASSLTGDVGYTF
cdr3_nt: TGCGCCAGCAGCCTAACGGGGGACGTGGGCTACACCTTC

v_call: TRBV6-4
clone_size: -
d_call: -
j_call: TRBJ2-3
cdr3_aa: CASSDSRTYSTDTQYF
cdr3_nt: TGTGCCAGCAGTGACTCACGGACTTACAGCACAGATACGCAGTATTTT

v_call: TRBV7-2
clone_size: -
d_call: TRBD2
j_call: TRBJ2-7
cdr3_aa: CASSAGVGSSYEQYF
cdr3_nt: TGTGCCAGCAGCGCGGGAGTGGGTAGCTCCTACGAGCAGTACTTC

v_call: TRBV5-1
clone_size: -
d_call: -
j_call: TRBJ2-2
cdr3_aa: CASSLAGTGELFF
cdr3_nt: TGCGCCAGCAGCTTGGCCGGGACAGGGGAGCTGTTTTTT

v_call: TRBV19
clone_size: -
d_call: TRBD1
j_call: TRBJ2-3
cdr3_aa: CASSRDSRTDTQYF
cdr3_nt: TGTGCCAGCTCCCGGGACAGCCGCACAGATACGCAGTATTTT

v_call: TRBV18
clone_size: -
d_call: TRBD2
j_call: TRBJ2-1
cdr3_aa: CASSPRSLSGGVYNEQFF
cdr3_nt: TGTGCCAGCTCACCTCGTTCCCTAAGCGGGGGGGTCTACAATGAGCAGTTCTTC

v_call: TRBV28
clone_size: -
d_call: TRBD1
j_call: TRBJ2-1
cdr3_aa: CASRRDRVLNEQFF
cdr3_nt: TGTGCCAGCAGGCGGGACAGGGTTTTGAATGAGCAGTTCTTC

v_call: TRBV14
clone_size: -
d_call: -
j_call: TRBJ1-4
cdr3_aa: CASSHGGLLVATNEKLFF
cdr3_nt: TGTGCCAGCAGCCACGGAGGCCTGTTAGTTGCAACTAATGAAAAACTGTTTTTT

v_call: TRBV28
clone_size: -
d_call: -
j_call: TRBJ1-4
cdr3_aa: CASSPIQGYSTNEKLFF
cdr3_nt: TGTGCCAGCAGTCCTATACAGGGCTACTCAACTAATGAAAAACTGTTTTTT

v_call: TRBV7-6
clone_size: few
d_call: -
j_call: TRBJ2-3
cdr3_aa: CASSPLGVEDTQYF
cdr3_nt: TGTGCCAGCAGCCCCCTAGGGGTTGAAGATACGCAGTATTTT

v_call: TRBV19
clone_size: once
d_call: -
j_call: TRBJ2-4
cdr3_aa: CASRTQGGIQYF
cdr3_nt: TGTGCCAGTAGGACTCAGGGGGGCATTCAGTACTTC

v_call: TRBV9
clone_size: once
d_call: -
j_call: TRBJ1-3
cdr3_aa: CASSSRGNTIYF
cdr3_nt: TGTGCCAGCAGCTCAAGGGGGAACACCATATATTTT

v_call: TRBV4-3
clone_size: -
d_call: -
j_call: TRBJ1-1
cdr3_aa: CASSQVPVGNTEAFF
cdr3_nt: TGCGCCAGCAGCCAAGTCCCCGTCGGTAACACTGAAGCTTTCTTT

v_call: TRBV28
clone_size: -
d_call: -
j_call: TRBJ1-5
cdr3_aa: CASSLPGRWNQPQHF
cdr3_nt: TGTGCCAGCAGTTTACCCGGGAGGTGGAATCAGCCCCAGCATTTT

v_call: TRBV4-3
clone_size: -
d_call: -
j_call: TRBJ1-2
cdr3_aa: CASSQDTSGLGYTF
cdr3_nt: TGCGCCAGCAGCCAAGACACCTCAGGGTTAGGCTACACCTTC

v_call: TRBV25-1
clone_size: once
d_call: TRBD1
j_call: TRBJ2-5
cdr3_aa: CASRVWGDRERETQYF
cdr3_nt: TGTGCCAGCAGGGTCTGGGGGGACAGGGAAAGAGAGACCCAGTACTTC

v_call: TRBV18
clone_size: -
d_call: TRBD1
j_call: TRBJ2-1
cdr3_aa: CASSPPGQGAGEQFF
cdr3_nt: TGTGCCAGCTCACCACCGGGACAGGGGGCCGGCGAGCAGTTCTTC

v_call: TRBV6-5
clone_size: -
d_call: -
j_call: TRBJ1-5
cdr3_aa: CASSQRWGINQPQHF
cdr3_nt: TGTGCCAGCAGTCAAAGGTGGGGCATCAATCAGCCCCAGCATTTT

v_call: TRBV5-4
clone_size: -
d_call: -
j_call: TRBJ1-5
cdr3_aa: CASSKGADSNQPQHF
cdr3_nt: TGTGCCAGCAGCAAAGGGGCCGATAGCAATCAGCCCCAGCATTTT

v_call: TRBV10-1
clone_size: few
d_call: TRBD1
j_call: TRBJ2-1
cdr3_aa: CASSTGGQGVIEQFF
cdr3_nt: TGCGCCAGCAGTACGGGGGGACAGGGGGTGATTGAGCAGTTCTTC

v_call: TRBV5-6
clone_size: -
d_call: -
j_call: TRBJ1-6
cdr3_aa: CASSLETGQNSPLHF
cdr3_nt: TGTGCCAGCAGCTTGGAAACAGGGCAGAATTCACCCCTCCACTTT

v_call: TRBV5-1
clone_size: -
d_call: TRBD1
j_call: TRBJ1-2
cdr3_aa: CASSGTGGFYGYTF
cdr3_nt: TGCGCCAGCAGCGGTACAGGGGGCTTCTATGGCTACACCTTC

v_call: TRBV5-6
clone_size: -
d_call: -
j_call: TRBJ2-7
cdr3_aa: CASSLSLIGTHHYEQYF
cdr3_nt: TGTGCCAGCAGCTTGTCCCTCATAGGGACACATCACTACGAGCAGTACTTC

v_call: TRBV27
clone_size: -
d_call: -
j_call: TRBJ2-1
cdr3_aa: CASSVHRAREQFF
cdr3_nt: TGTGCCAGCAGTGTTCACCGAGCGCGTGAGCAGTTCTTC

v_call: TRBV18
clone_size: -
d_call: -
j_call: TRBJ1-1
cdr3_aa: CASSGQWAFF
cdr3_nt: TGTGCCAGCTCAGGACAGTGGGCTTTCTTT

v_call: TRBV19
clone_size: -
d_call: TRBD1
j_call: TRBJ2-7
cdr3_aa: CASNPGQGFSNHEQYF
cdr3_nt: TGTGCCAGTAATCCGGGACAGGGCTTTTCCAACCACGAGCAGTACTTC

v_call: TRBV6-6
clone_size: -
d_call: -
j_call: TRBJ1-1
cdr3_aa: CASTRQIGDWNTEAFF
cdr3_nt: TGTGCCAGCACCCGTCAGATCGGTGACTGGAACACTGAAGCTTTCTTT

v_call: TRBV18
clone_size: -
d_call: TRBD1
j_call: TRBJ1-2
cdr3_aa: CASSHPGTGDGYTF
cdr3_nt: TGTGCCAGCTCACATCCCGGGACAGGGGATGGCTACACCTTC

v_call: TRBV27
clone_size: -
d_call: TRBD1
j_call: TRBJ1-1
cdr3_aa: CASSPMDRGQTEAFF
cdr3_nt: TGTGCCAGCAGTCCCATGGACAGGGGCCAAACTGAAGCTTTCTTT

v_call: TRBV19
clone_size: few
d_call: TRBD1
j_call: TRBJ2-1
cdr3_aa: CASSATGGPPYNEQFF
cdr3_nt: TGTGCCAGTAGTGCCACAGGGGGCCCTCCCTACAATGAGCAGTTCTTC

v_call: TRBV4-2
clone_size: -
d_call: TRBD1
j_call: TRBJ2-1
cdr3_aa: CASSEGTGVYEQFF
cdr3_nt: TGTGCCAGCAGCGAGGGGACAGGGGTCTATGAGCAGTTCTTC

v_call: TRBV29-1
clone_size: -
d_call: TRBD1
j_call: TRBJ2-1
cdr3_aa: CSVGTGTVYNEQFF
cdr3_nt: TGCAGCGTTGGGACAGGGACCGTCTACAATGAGCAGTTCTTC

v_call: TRBV28
clone_size: -
d_call: TRBD1
j_call: TRBJ1-1
cdr3_aa: CASSTDRARKNTEAFF
cdr3_nt: TGTGCCAGCAGTACGGACAGGGCGAGGAAGAACACTGAAGCTTTCTTT

v_call: TRBV28
clone_size: -
d_call: TRBD1
j_call: TRBJ2-2
cdr3_aa: CASSLYAGGNTGELFF
cdr3_nt: TGTGCCAGCAGTTTATATGCAGGGGGTAACACCGGGGAGCTGTTTTTT

v_call: TRBV18
clone_size: few
d_call: TRBD1
j_call: TRBJ2-7
cdr3_aa: CASSPETGESVYEQYF
cdr3_nt: TGTGCCAGCTCACCCGAGACAGGGGAATCGGTATACGAGCAGTACTTC

v_call: TRBV30
clone_size: -
d_call: TRBD1
j_call: TRBJ2-7
cdr3_aa: CAWNSGQGFSYEQYF
cdr3_nt: TGTGCCTGGAACTCGGGACAGGGCTTTTCCTACGAGCAGTACTTC

v_call: TRBV7-3
clone_size: -
d_call: TRBD1
j_call: TRBJ2-1
cdr3_aa: CASSINGQGSYNEQFF
cdr3_nt: TGTGCCAGCAGCATAAATGGACAGGGATCTTACAATGAGCAGTTCTTC

v_call: TRBV30
clone_size: once
d_call: -
j_call: TRBJ2-7
cdr3_aa: CAWSVSVGGYEQYF
cdr3_nt: TGTGCCTGGAGTGTATCCGTGGGGGGCTACGAGCAGTACTTC

v_call: TRBV5-4
clone_size: -
d_call: -
j_call: TRBJ2-2
cdr3_aa: CASSLSLALTGELFF
cdr3_nt: TGTGCCAGCAGCTTGAGTCTAGCTTTAACCGGGGAGCTGTTTTTT

v_call: TRBV27
clone_size: -
d_call: -
j_call: TRBJ1-1
cdr3_aa: CASSSTVNTEAFF
cdr3_nt: TGTGCCAGCAGTTCGACAGTGAACACTGAAGCTTTCTTT

v_call: TRBV4-2
clone_size: -
d_call: -
j_call: TRBJ1-4
cdr3_aa: CASSQSPGSLEKLFF
cdr3_nt: TGTGCCAGCAGCCAAAGTCCGGGGTCACTAGAAAAACTGTTTTTT

v_call: TRBV6-6
clone_size: -
d_call: -
j_call: TRBJ2-7
cdr3_aa: CASSLGGPDPREQYF
cdr3_nt: TGTGCCAGCAGTTTGGGGGGTCCGGACCCCCGAGAGCAGTACTTC

v_call: TRBV6-6
clone_size: -
d_call: TRBD1
j_call: TRBJ1-2
cdr3_aa: CASSPRQGYGYTF
cdr3_nt: TGTGCCAGCAGTCCCCGACAGGGGTATGGCTACACCTTC

v_call: TRBV4-2
clone_size: -
d_call: TRBD2
j_call: TRBJ2-1
cdr3_aa: CASSQGGASGGYNEQFF
cdr3_nt: TGTGCCAGCAGCCAAGGAGGAGCGAGCGGGGGCTACAATGAGCAGTTCTTC

v_call: TRBV7-2
clone_size: -
d_call: TRBD2
j_call: TRBJ2-1
cdr3_aa: CASSFIGGLAGNNEQFF
cdr3_nt: TGTGCCAGCAGCTTCATAGGGGGACTAGCGGGAAACAATGAGCAGTTCTTC

v_call: TRBV6-1
clone_size: once
d_call: TRBD1
j_call: TRBJ1-5
cdr3_aa: CASTGTVTNQPQHF
cdr3_nt: TGTGCCAGCACCGGGACAGTCACGAATCAGCCCCAGCATTTT

v_call: TRBV21-1
clone_size: -
d_call: -
j_call: TRBJ1-2
cdr3_aa: CASSKLRFPGDYGYTF
cdr3_nt: TGTGCCAGCAGCAAATTACGGTTTCCCGGGGACTATGGCTACACCTTC

v_call: TRBV2
clone_size: -
d_call: -
j_call: TRBJ2-2
cdr3_aa: CASREQGLTGELFF
cdr3_nt: TGTGCCAGCAGAGAGCAGGGGCTCACCGGGGAGCTGTTTTTT

v_call: TRBV5-1
clone_size: -
d_call: TRBD1
j_call: TRBJ1-2
cdr3_aa: CASSAGTDLYGYTF
cdr3_nt: TGCGCCAGCAGTGCCGGGACAGACCTTTATGGCTACACCTTC

v_call: TRBV27
clone_size: -
d_call: TRBD2
j_call: TRBJ2-3
cdr3_aa: CASSFQRWLAGSTDTQYF
cdr3_nt: TGTGCCAGCAGTTTTCAGCGGTGGCTAGCGGGGAGCACAGATACGCAGTATTTT

v_call: TRBV7-2
clone_size: -
d_call: TRBD1
j_call: TRBJ2-5
cdr3_aa: CASSFNPGQYQETQYF
cdr3_nt: TGTGCCAGCAGCTTCAATCCGGGACAGTACCAAGAGACCCAGTACTTC

v_call: TRBV7-7
clone_size: -
d_call: TRBD2
j_call: TRBJ2-7
cdr3_aa: CASSLAPGGASEQYF
cdr3_nt: TGTGCTAGCAGCTTAGCCCCGGGAGGTGCCTCTGAGCAGTACTTC

v_call: TRBV7-6
clone_size: -
d_call: TRBD2
j_call: TRBJ2-5
cdr3_aa: CASSLNVPIAGEPGTQYF
cdr3_nt: TGTGCCAGCAGCTTAAACGTCCCCATAGCGGGGGAGCCCGGAACCCAGTACTTC

v_call: TRBV5-1
clone_size: -
d_call: -
j_call: TRBJ2-1
cdr3_aa: CASSFPGGAVNEQFF
cdr3_nt: TGCGCCAGCAGTTTCCCGGGGGGCGCGGTGAATGAGCAGTTCTTC